The 9 T cell receptor beta chains given below trace back to one sample, sequenced in a study of blood T cell repertoires in COVID-19 (TCRdb year 2020). Library method: the immunoSEQ multiplex PCR assay. TCRdb's version of the immuneACCESS table is confined to in-frame rearrangements and falls short of the full clone set. An unresolved V gene accounts for under half of the shortfall where checked; the remainder is of unknown origin. The sample table records 210,000 or so clones; 80% to 90% of these occur just once. The top ten clonotypes cover around 1.5% of the sample. The specimen was peripheral blood. Receptors originate from a man between 18 and 35 years old with active or convalescent COVID-19.

The V and J genes are TRBV7-6 and TRBJ1-5, with a tentative D call TRBD1 (5 bases). V was cut by 6 bases and J by 3 bases, with 15 bases left in between. The length of the CDR3 is 15 residues. CDR1 is SGHVS and CDR2 is FNYEAQ in the germline V gene. Written as DNA, the CDR3 is TGTGCCAGCAGAGCGGGCTGGGGCAACAATCAGCCCCAGCATTTT. It codes for CASRAGWGNNQPQHF.

The V gene is TRBV5-6, the J gene TRBJ2-7, with a tentative D call TRBD1 (5 bases). Germline CDR1 is SGHDT and CDR2 is YYEEEE. Trimming took 0 bases from V and 2 from J, leaving 18 bases between them. CDR3 length: 17 amino acids. CDR3 bases: TGTGCCAGCAGCTTGGGCAGGGCAGAACGTTTAACCTACGAGCAGTACTTC. This codes for CASSLGRAERLTYEQYF.

The J gene is TRBJ1-2, the V gene TRBV7-9, with a weak D call TRBD1 (5 bases). CDR1 and CDR2 (germline): SEHNR, FQNEAQ (reference sequence). The CDR3 sequence is 13 residues long. Trimming left V 3 bases short and J 7 bases short, with 12 bases between. The CDR3 sequence is CASSLYFGGGYTF. In DNA, the CDR3 is TGTGCCAGCAGCTTGTACTTCGGGGGTGGCTACACCTTC.

The chain uses TRBV7-2 and TRBJ2-7, with TRBD2 matching 8 bases. Losses at the gene ends were 1 base for V and 2 bases for J; bases not matched to a gene: 4. Germline V gene data show CDR1 as SGHTA and CDR2 as FQGNSA. The CDR3 covers 15 residues. The chain's CDR3 is CASSLGAAGAYEQYF. The CDR3 DNA reads TGTGCCAGCAGCTTAGGAGCAGCGGGGGCCTACGAGCAGTACTTC.

This clone was seen only a few times. J is TRBJ2-7 and V is TRBV4-2; 7 nucleotides align to TRBD2. Germline CDR1 LGHNA, CDR2 YNFKEQ. V dropped 1 base and J dropped 6; count of bases not matched to a gene: 6. The length of the CDR3 is 14 residues. CDR3 sequence (DNA): TGTGCCAGCAGCCAAGCTACTAGCGAGTCCGAGCAGTACTTC. Protein product: CASSQATSESEQYF.

V gene TRBV5-5 combines with J gene TRBJ2-7, with TRBD2 as a possible D gene (5 bases). V was pared by 6 bases and J by 2 bases, with 9 bases between. Germline-derived CDR1 and CDR2 are SGHKS and YYEKEE (reference sequence). The CDR3 contains 12 residues. The DNA of the CDR3 is TGTGCCAGCACCGCGGGTACCTACGAGCAGTACTTC. This sequence encodes CASTAGTYEQYF.

This clone occurred once. The chain joins TRBV24-1 to TRBJ2-6, with a weak D call TRBD2 (6 bases). Germline V CDR1 and CDR2: KGHDR, SFDVKD. This CDR3 has 17 amino acids. Deletions cut 6 bases from V and 0 bases from J, with 14 bases between. CDR3: CATSPPAGISGANVLTF. CDR3 sequence (DNA): TGTGCCACCAGTCCCCCGGCGGGGATCTCTGGGGCCAACGTCCTGACTTTC.

The chain links TRBV6-5 to TRBJ2-7; 9 bases are a match to TRBD1. The V segment lost 5 bases and the J segment 2 bases; nucleotides outside the gene matches: 7. CDR1 and CDR2 from the germline V gene are MNHEY and SVGAGI. The CDR3 sequence is 15 residues long. For the CDR3, the DNA is TGTGCCAGCAGTCGCGCCGGGACAGGGACCTACGAGCAGTACTTC. Protein product: CASSRAGTGTYEQYF.

A note on this clone: This clone may be a read error of a much larger clone one base away. In DNA form, the CDR3 reads TGTGCCATCAGTTGGGACAGCTCCTACAATGAGCAGTTCTTC. It codes for CAISWDSSYNEQFF. This chain connects TRBV10-3 to TRBJ2-1; 7 nucleotides align to TRBD1. The germline CDR1 and CDR2 sequences are ENHRY and SYGVKD. The CDR3 runs 14 residues. Unmatched junction bases numbered 1, after V lost 5 bases and J lost 0 bases.